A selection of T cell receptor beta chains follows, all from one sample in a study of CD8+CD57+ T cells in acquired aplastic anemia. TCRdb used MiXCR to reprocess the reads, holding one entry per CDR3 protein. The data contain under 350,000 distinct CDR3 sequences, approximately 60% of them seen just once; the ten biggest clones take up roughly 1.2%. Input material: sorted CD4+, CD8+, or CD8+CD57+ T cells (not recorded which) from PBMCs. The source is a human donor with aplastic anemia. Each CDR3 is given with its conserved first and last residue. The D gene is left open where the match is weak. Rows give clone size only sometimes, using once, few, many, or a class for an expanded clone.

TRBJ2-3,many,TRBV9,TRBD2,CASSVEASGVQTDTQYF,TGTGCCAGCAGCGTAGAGGCTAGCGGGGTCCAAACAGATACGCAGTATTTT
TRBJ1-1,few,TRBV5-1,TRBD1,CASSMGQGNTEAFF,TGCGCCAGCAGCATGGGACAGGGGAACACTGAAGCTTTCTTT
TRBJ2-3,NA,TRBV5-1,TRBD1,CASSRTGGIGTDTQYF,TGCGCCAGCTCAAGGACAGGGGGCATCGGCACAGATACGCAGTATTTT
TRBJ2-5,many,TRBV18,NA,CASSPPYQQETQYF,TGTGCCAGCTCACCACCTTATCAGCAAGAGACCCAGTACTTC
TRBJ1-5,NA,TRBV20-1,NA,CSAREEGLLGNQPQHF,TGCAGTGCTAGAGAAGAGGGGCTCCTTGGAAATCAGCCCCAGCATTTT
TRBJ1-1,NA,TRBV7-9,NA,CASSSRMGTEAFF,TGTGCCAGCAGCTCCCGAATGGGCACTGAAGCTTTCTTT
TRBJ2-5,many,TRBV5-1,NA,CASKWGPQETQYF,TGCGCCTCCAAGTGGGGACCCCAAGAGACCCAGTACTTC
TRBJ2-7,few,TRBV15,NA,CATSRPPLYEQYF,TGTGCCACCAGCAGGCCGCCCCTCTACGAGCAGTACTTC
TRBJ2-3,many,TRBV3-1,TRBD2,CASSQIAGGFTDTQYF,TGTGCCAGCAGCCAAATAGCGGGGGGGTTCACAGATACGCAGTATTTT
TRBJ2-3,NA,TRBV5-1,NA,CASSPDRSTDTQYF,TGCGCCAGCAGCCCCGATCGGAGCACAGATACGCAGTATTTT
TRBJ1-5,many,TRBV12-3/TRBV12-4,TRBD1,CASTSTGTGDNQPQHF,TGTGCCAGCACCAGTACCGGGACAGGGGACAATCAGCCCCAGCATTTT
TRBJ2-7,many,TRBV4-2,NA,CASSPQGGRGRSYEQYF,TGTGCCAGCAGCCCTCAAGGGGGGCGGGGACGCTCCTACGAGCAGTACTTC
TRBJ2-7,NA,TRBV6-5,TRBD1,CASSVDRSSSYEQYF,TGTGCCAGCAGTGTGGACAGGTCTTCCTCCTACGAGCAGTACTTC
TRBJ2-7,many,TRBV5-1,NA,CASSLDGVGAYEQYF,TGCGCCAGCAGCTTGGATGGGGTTGGTGCCTACGAGCAGTACTTC
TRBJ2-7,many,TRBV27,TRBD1,CASSLSGMGQGTYEQYF,TGTGCCAGCAGTTTATCAGGTATGGGACAGGGGACCTACGAGCAGTACTTC
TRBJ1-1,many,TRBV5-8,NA,CASSLDKGGEAFF,TGTGCCAGCAGCTTAGACAAAGGGGGTGAAGCTTTCTTT
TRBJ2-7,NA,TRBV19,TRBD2,CASSRTSGDSYEQYF,TGTGCCAGCAGCCGGACTAGCGGGGATTCCTACGAGCAGTACTTC
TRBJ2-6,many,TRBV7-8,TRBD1,CASSLRQGVWGANVLTF,TGTGCCAGCAGCTTGAGACAGGGGGTTTGGGGGGCCAACGTCCTGACTTTC
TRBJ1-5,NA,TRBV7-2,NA,CASTRAGSPQHF,TGTGCCAGCACCCGGGCTGGTTCGCCCCAGCATTTT
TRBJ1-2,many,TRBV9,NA,CASSVAGRGGDGYTF,TGTGCCAGCAGCGTAGCGGGCAGGGGAGGGGATGGCTACACCTTC
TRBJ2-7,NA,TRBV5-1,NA,CASSLDNRPGLEAYEQYF,TGCGCCAGCAGCTTGGACAATCGCCCGGGACTCGAGGCCTACGAGCAGTACTTC
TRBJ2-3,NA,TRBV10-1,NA,CASSEGQPSTDTQYF,TGCGCCAGCAGTGAAGGGCAACCTAGCACAGATACGCAGTATTTT
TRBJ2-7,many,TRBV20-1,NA,CSASAPDRHYEQYF,TGCAGTGCTAGCGCGCCGGATCGTCACTACGAGCAGTACTTC
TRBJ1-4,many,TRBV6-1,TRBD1,CATAQGIRATNEKLFF,TGTGCCACCGCACAGGGGATCCGGGCAACTAATGAAAAACTGTTTTTT
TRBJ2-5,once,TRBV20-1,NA,CSAPGGRETQYF,TGCAGTGCTCCGGGGGGCCGAGAGACCCAGTACTTC
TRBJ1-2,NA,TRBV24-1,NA,CATSEGSPRGYTF,TGTGCCACCAGTGAAGGAAGTCCACGCGGCTACACCTTC
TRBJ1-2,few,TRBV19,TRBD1,CASSIDLETGGGYTF,TGTGCCAGTAGTATAGATCTTGAGACAGGGGGCGGCTACACCTTC
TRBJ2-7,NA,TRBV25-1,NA,CASSGLVRKNYEQYF,TGTGCCAGCAGCGGACTGGTCAGAAAAAACTACGAGCAGTACTTC
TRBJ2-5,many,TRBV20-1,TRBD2,CSARIISGRGETQYF,TGCAGTGCTAGAATAATTAGCGGGAGGGGAGAGACCCAGTACTTC
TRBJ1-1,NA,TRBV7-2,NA,CASSRERREAFF,TGTGCCAGCAGCCGCGAACGGCGGGAAGCTTTCTTT
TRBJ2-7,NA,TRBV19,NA,CASSMSSRVGAPASPRDEQYF,TGTGCCAGTAGTATGTCTTCGAGGGTCGGGGCGCCAGCTTCCCCTCGGGACGAGCAGTACTTC
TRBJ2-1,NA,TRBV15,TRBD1,CATSRDRGSNEQFF,TGTGCCACCAGCAGGGACAGGGGGTCGAATGAGCAGTTCTTC
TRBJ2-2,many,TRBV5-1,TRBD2,CASSQTSGATGELFF,TGCGCCAGCAGCCAAACTAGCGGGGCGACCGGGGAGCTGTTTTTT
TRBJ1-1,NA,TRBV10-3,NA,CAISDHRHAAEAFF,TGTGCCATCAGTGACCACCGACACGCTGCTGAAGCTTTCTTT
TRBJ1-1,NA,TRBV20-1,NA,CSASPGSRDTEAFF,TGCAGTGCTTCACCCGGGAGTAGGGACACTGAAGCTTTCTTT
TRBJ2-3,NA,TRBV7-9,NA,CASSPGGHHPTDTQYF,TGTGCCAGCAGCCCCGGGGGACATCACCCCACAGATACGCAGTATTTT
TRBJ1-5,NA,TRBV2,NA,CASNSQGGNQPQHF,TGTGCCAGCAATTCCCAGGGTGGCAATCAGCCCCAGCATTTT
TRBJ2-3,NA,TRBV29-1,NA,CSIRRGTDTQYF,TGCAGCATCCGGCGGGGCACAGATACGCAGTATTTT
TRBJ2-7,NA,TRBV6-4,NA,CASSRNRAGEQYF,TGTGCCAGCAGTCGAAACCGGGCAGGCGAGCAGTACTTC
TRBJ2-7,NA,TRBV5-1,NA,CASSLVDQRFYEQYF,TGCGCCAGCAGCTTGGTTGATCAGCGCTTCTACGAGCAGTACTTC
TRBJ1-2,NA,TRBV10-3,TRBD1,CAISEPDRYYGCTF,TGTGCCATCAGTGAACCGGACAGGTACTATGGCTGCACCTTC
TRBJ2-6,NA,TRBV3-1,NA,CASSTDPSGANVLTF,TGTGCCAGCAGCACTGACCCCTCTGGGGCCAACGTCCTGACTTTC
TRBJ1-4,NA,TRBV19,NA,CASSSGQATNEKLFF,TGTGCCAGTAGTTCGGGACAAGCAACTAATGAAAAACTGTTTTTT
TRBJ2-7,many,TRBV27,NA,CASSLGAGGFYEQYF,TGTGCCAGCAGTTTGGGGGCAGGGGGGTTTTACGAGCAGTACTTC
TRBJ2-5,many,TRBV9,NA,CASSGTDGQETQYF,TGTGCCAGCAGCGGAACGGACGGGCAGGAGACCCAGTACTTC
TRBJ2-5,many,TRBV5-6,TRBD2,CASSLSGGAGTQYF,TGTGCCAGCAGCTTAAGCGGGGGCGCGGGGACCCAGTACTTC
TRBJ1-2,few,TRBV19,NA,CASSMEGRNGYTF,TGTGCCAGTAGTATGGAGGGGCGCAATGGCTACACCTTC
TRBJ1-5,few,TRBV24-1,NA,CATSDRHGGDQPQHF,TGTGCCACCAGTGATCGCCACGGGGGGGATCAGCCCCAGCATTTT
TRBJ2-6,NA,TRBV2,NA,CASLRILRDSQSSGANVLTF,TGTGCCAGCCTCCGTATCCTTCGGGACTCCCAAAGCTCTGGGGCCAACGTCCTGACTTTC
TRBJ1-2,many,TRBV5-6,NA,CASSLDRSLTYGYTF,TGTGCCAGCAGCTTGGACAGGTCTCTGACCTATGGCTACACCTTC
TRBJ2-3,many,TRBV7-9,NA,CASSPGRQSSTDTQYF,TGTGCCAGCAGCCCCGGGCGTCAAAGTAGCACAGATACGCAGTATTTT
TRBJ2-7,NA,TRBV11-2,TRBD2,CASSFRLAGGEQYF,TGTGCCAGCAGCTTCCGACTAGCGGGGGGCGAGCAGTACTTC